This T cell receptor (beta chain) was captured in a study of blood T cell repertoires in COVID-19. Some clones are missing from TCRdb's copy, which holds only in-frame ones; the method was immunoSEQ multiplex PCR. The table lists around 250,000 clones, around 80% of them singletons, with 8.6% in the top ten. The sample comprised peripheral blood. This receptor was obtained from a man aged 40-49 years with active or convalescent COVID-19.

The chain's CDR3 is CASTSSGANVLTF. In nucleotides, the CDR3 is TGCGCCAGCACGAGCTCTGGGGCCAACGTCCTGACTTTC. The chain joins TRBV5-1 to TRBJ2-6; D unclear. The CDR3 length is 13 residues. V was shortened by 6 bases and J by 0 bases, with 4 bases between the two germline ends. Germline CDR1 reads SGHRS; CDR2 reads YFSETQ.